The 32 T cell receptor delta chains below come from one sample, sequenced in a study of γδ T cells in repeated Plasmodium falciparum infection. TCRdb re-called clones from the multiplex PCR reads using CATT. The data contain roughly 93,000 delta-chain clones, approximately 0.96% of them seen just once; the ten biggest clones take up 9.6%. Bulk repertoires came from Vgamma9/Vdelta2+ or Vdelta2-negative gammadelta T cells flow-sorted from PBMC. Sequenced input: gamma-delta T cells from blood. Receptor source: a pool of human donors (malaria-infected and uninfected, not separated).

This clone came up once. This chain uses TRDV1 with TRDJ1; the match to TRDD3 covers 9 bases. TCRdb lists no J gene, so it was determined here by aligning the DNA to germline. The junction had 27 bases not matched to a gene; V was cut back by 0 bases and J by 10 bases. Per the germline V gene, CDR1 is TSWWSYY and CDR2 is QGS. The CDR3 is 21 amino acids. CDR3 bases: TGTGCTCTTGGGGAACTATACCTACCACCGATCCCTTACTGGGGGAGTGTGAGACTCATCTTT. Translating gives CALGELYLPPIPYWGSVRLIF.

This clone was found a few times. The protein given by TCRdb reflects a much larger clone and differs at residue 14 from this DNA's translation, likely from a read error; the protein shown is the DNA's translation. The chain carries TRDV3 and TRDJ1; 11 bases fit TRDD3. The J gene is not listed in TCRdb, so it was assigned here from a DNA match to germline. The CDR3 runs to 24 residues. Germline CDR1 reads TVYSNPD; CDR2 reads GDNSRS (reference sequence). Trimming at V came to 2 bases and at J to 0 bases, leaving 32 bases not matched to a gene. CDR3 DNA sequence: TGTGCCTTTTCAGTTCAAGACTGGGGGATATACCACTCCACTACAGTATTCTACACCGATAAACTCATCTTT. It is translated as CAFSVQDWGIYHSTTVFYTDKLIF.

Ten or more counts support this clone. One base separates it from a far larger clone, so it is likely a read error. Other DNA sequences of this sample code for an identical CDR3. The V gene corresponds to TRDV2; no J gene was called; TRDD3, as called in the table, went unchecked against the DNA. Germline CDR1 is GEAIGNYY and CDR2 is EKD. The length of the CDR3 is 15 residues. In DNA, the CDR3 is TGTGCCTGTGACACGTTGGCTGGGGGACTCGATAAACTCATCTTC. This encodes CACDTLAGGLDKLIF.

A note on this clone: This DNA's translation and the protein TCRdb lists, from a much larger clone, do not match at residue 6, likely due to a read error; the protein shown is translated from the DNA. The chain employs TRDV1 and TRDJ1, with D possibly being TRDD3 (5 bases). Per the germline V gene, CDR1 is TSWWSYY and CDR2 is QGS. V was shortened by 2 bases and J by 0 bases, with 13 bases between the two germline ends. This CDR3 spans 16 amino acids. The CDR3 sequence: CALGEFRPGYTDKLIF. In DNA, the CDR3 is TGTGCTCTTGGGGAATTCCGTCCTGGGTACACCGATAAACTCATCTTT.

Details on this clone: A far larger clone differs by one base, so this is likely a read error. Additional DNA sequences in this sample encode the identical CDR3. The chain links TRDV1 to TRDJ1; D is perhaps TRDD3 (7 bases). In the absence of a J gene in TCRdb, the DNA was matched to germline to assign it here. This CDR3 has 28 residues. Germline V lookup: CDR1 TSWWSYY, CDR2 QGS. The ends were cut back, 1 base at V and 4 bases at J, with 52 bases in the middle. Written as DNA, the CDR3 is TGTGCTCTTGGGGAACGAAAGGACGAAAGGGGGAAGTCCCTACGTATTCCTAGGGGGGGATGGTCGGTCGATAAACTCATCTTT. Its translation: CALGERKDERGKSLRIPRGGWSVDKLIF.

With respect to this clone: The TCRdb record carries a much larger clone's protein, which differs from this DNA's translation at residue 3; a read error is the likely cause, and the protein listed here is the DNA translation. The V call is TRDV2, the J call TRDJ1; 10 bases are shared with TRDD3. Trimming at V came to 7 bases and at J to 1 base, leaving 20 bases not matched to a gene. CDR1 and CDR2 from the germline V gene are GEAIGNYY and EKD. CDR3 length: 19 amino acids. This chain's CDR3 is CAWVGRVGGYQPPTDKLIF. CDR3 nucleotides: TGTGCCTGGGTCGGAAGGGTTGGGGGATACCAGCCCCCCACCGATAAACTCATCTTT.

With regard to this clone: The protein recorded in TCRdb matches a much larger clone and deviates from this DNA's translation at residue 14, suggesting a read error; the protein here is obtained by translating the DNA. V gene TRDV2 was called; the J gene was not; whether TRDD3, the table's D call, matches the DNA was not checked. The CDR3 loop spans 15 amino acids. Looked up from germline, CDR1 is GEAIGNYY and CDR2 is EKD. The CDR3 loop reads CACDTGAGYTDKLTF. The CDR3 nucleotides are TGTGCCTGTGACACAGGGGCTGGCTACACCGATAAACTCACCTTT.

To note about this clone: A far more abundant clone sits one base away, making this likely a read error. Additional DNA sequences in this sample encode the identical CDR3. The chain carries TRDV1 and TRDJ1, with 9 bases matching TRDD3. The CDR3 length is 21 residues. Germline CDR1 is TSWWSYY and CDR2 is QGS. The CDR3 here is CALGEGTLRPARWGISDKLIF. For the CDR3, the DNA is TGTGCCCTTGGGGAGGGAACCCTTCGCCCTGCTAGGTGGGGGATAAGCGATAAACTCATCTTT.

This clone has at least ten counts. V and J are TRDV1 and TRDJ1; D call uncertain. The CDR3 consists of 17 residues. The V end was cut by 1 base, the J end by 0 bases, with 15 bases between. From germline, CDR1 is TSWWSYY and CDR2 QGS. The CDR3 loop reads CALGEPPGPTYTDKLIF. CDR3 coding DNA: TGTGCTCTTGGGGAACCCCCGGGGCCCACGTACACCGATAAACTCATCTTT.

The chain couples TRDV2 to TRDJ1; no clear D. No J segment appears in TCRdb, so it was assigned here by matching the sequence to germline. Trimming stripped 0 bases from V and 3 bases from J, with 13 bases between. In germline, CDR1 is GEAIGNYY, CDR2 EKD. This CDR3 is 15 amino acids long. The CDR3 DNA reads TGTGCCTGTGACACCGGGGCCGACGGGGCCGATAAACTCATCTTT. This codes for CACDTGADGADKLIF.

A few counts support this clone. The protein held in TCRdb is that of a much larger clone and does not match this DNA's translation at residue 6, likely because of a read error; the protein shown is translated from the DNA. The V and J genes are TRDV1 and TRDJ1; possible D gene TRDD3, 5 bases. This CDR3 is 19 amino acids long. Germline assignment: CDR1 TSWWSYY and CDR2 QGS. V lost 5 bases to trimming and J lost 1 base, with 26 bases between them. The CDR3 nucleotides are TGTGCTCTTGGGTATCGAACGAGGGGACCCCCCGGGAGCACCGATAAACTCATCTTT. Amino acids: CALGYRTRGPPGSTDKLIF.

The chain carries TRDV1 and TRDJ1; 10 bases match TRDD3. The J gene, absent from TCRdb, was called here by matching the DNA to germline. The V and J ends lost 5 bases and 0 bases, in that order; junction bases with no gene match: 12. The germline V gene has CDR1 TSWWSYY and CDR2 QGS. The CDR3 runs 18 residues. CDR3 DNA sequence: TGTGCTCTTGGGACCCCGTTACTGGGGGATTCGTACACCGATAAACTCATCTTT. It yields the protein CALGTPLLGDSYTDKLIF.

The table lists this clone with many counts. This CDR3 is also generated by other DNA sequences in the sample. The genes are TRDV1 and TRDJ1; 9 positions agree with TRDD3. The ends lost 4 bases at V and 0 bases at J; junction bases unmatched: 24. Germline V gene sequence: CDR1 TSWWSYY, CDR2 QGS. This CDR3 has 22 residues. CDR3 protein: CALGVLLSHPLLGDPYTDKLIF. The CDR3 region has the DNA TGTGCTCTTGGGGTCCTACTTTCCCACCCTTTACTGGGGGACCCGTACACCGATAAACTCATCTTT.

As to this clone: TCRdb shows a much larger clone's protein in place of this DNA's translation, and the two differ at residue 15, likely through a read error; the protein shown is translated from the DNA. The V gene is TRDV2; the J gene was not called; TRDD3, as called in the table, went unchecked against the DNA. The CDR3 has 17 amino acids. Germline loops: CDR1 GEAIGNYY, CDR2 EKD. DNA of the CDR3: TGTGCCTGTGACACCGTACTGGGGGACTGGGACACCCGACAGGTGTTTTTC. Translating it yields CACDTVLGDWDTRQVFF.

This clone was counted only a few times. The protein given by TCRdb reflects a much larger clone and differs at residue 7 from this DNA's translation, likely from a read error; the protein shown is the DNA's translation. As DNA, the CDR3 is TGTGCTCTTACCATTACCCAAGGTTATTTACTGGGGGATACCGATAAACTCATCTTT. Its protein is CALTITQGYLLGDTDKLIF. The chain combines TRDV1 with TRDJ1; 10 bases align to TRDD3. The CDR3 sequence is 19 residues long. The ends lost 8 bases at V and 2 bases at J; junction bases unmatched: 20. The germline gives CDR1 TSWWSYY, CDR2 QGS.

This clone was picked up many times. Translating this DNA gives a protein that differs at residue 8 from the TCRdb one, which belongs to a much larger clone; a read error is likely, and the protein shown is this translation. The chain is built from TRDV1 and TRDJ1, with D possibly being TRDD3 (6 bases). V gave up 5 bases and J gave up 1 base, with 20 bases separating them. The CDR3 has 17 residues. The germline gives CDR1 TSWWSYY, CDR2 QGS. The CDR3 reads CALGSIRRWGVTDKLIF. DNA for the CDR3: TGTGCTCTTGGGTCAATTCGAAGGTGGGGGGTCACCGATAAACTCATCTTT.

In its sample, this clone was seen a few times. The TCRdb record carries a much larger clone's protein, which differs from this DNA's translation at residue 13; a read error is the likely cause, and the protein listed here is the DNA translation. This chain joins TRDV2 and TRDJ1; 11 bases align to TRDD3. The J gene, left out of TCRdb, was set here by checking the DNA against germline. Germline values: CDR1 GEAIGNYY, CDR2 EKD. The V gene end was trimmed by 2 bases and the J gene end by 4 bases; junction bases not matched to a gene: 14. The CDR3 runs to 18 residues. The CDR3 bases are TGTGCCTGTGACATGTTAATACAAACTGGGGGATATGTCGATAAACTCATCTTT. It is translated as CACDMLIQTGGYVDKLIF.

This clone was seen repeatedly, ten times or more. V is TRDV1 and J is TRDJ1, with D possibly matching TRDD3 (5 bases). Germline-derived CDR1 and CDR2 are TSWWSYY and QGS. This CDR3 is built from 21 residues. V was trimmed by 5 bases and J by 0 bases, leaving 31 bases between them. Here the CDR3 DNA reads TGTGCTCTTGGGCCATCGCGAGGGCCCCTGGGAGAGTGGTGGGACACCGATAAACTCATCTTT. It translates to CALGPSRGPLGEWWDTDKLIF.

On this clone itself: The protein given by TCRdb reflects a much larger clone and differs at residue 18 from this DNA's translation, likely from a read error; the protein shown is the DNA's translation. In DNA form, the CDR3 reads TGTGCTCTTGGGGAACGATGGGCCTTCCTAGGGGGGGACATCCCAAAGTACGCCGATAAACTCATCTTT. It yields the protein CALGERWAFLGGDIPKYADKLIF. The chain carries TRDV1 and TRDJ1, with TRDD2 matching over 8 bases. The J gene comes from matching the DNA to germline here; TCRdb lacks it. The CDR3 runs to 23 residues. CDR1 is TSWWSYY and CDR2 is QGS in the germline V gene. After removal of 1 base from V and 3 bases from J, the junction contained 28 bases not matched to a gene.

This clone was detected many times. TCRdb shows a much larger clone's protein in place of this DNA's translation, and the two differ at residue 11, likely through a read error; the protein shown is translated from the DNA. The chain links TRDV2 to TRDJ1; 7 nucleotides line up with TRDD3. Losses at the gene ends were 1 base for V and 10 bases for J; bases not matched to a gene: 20. The CDR3 is made up of 17 amino acids. The germline CDR1 and CDR2 sequences are GEAIGNYY and EKD. As DNA, the CDR3 is TGTGCCTGTGACACGCTAGACACTTTGGGGGAGAGGGCTGGACTCATCTTT. It specifies CACDTLDTLGERAGLIF.

This clone has ten or more counts. The protein given by TCRdb reflects a much larger clone and differs at residue 3 from this DNA's translation, likely from a read error; the protein shown is the DNA's translation. The chain employs TRDV2 and TRDJ1; 9 bases are shared with TRDD3. This CDR3 region has 17 residues. The V gene's germline CDR1 is GEAIGNYY and CDR2 EKD. CDR3: CAYDTIRRGYEGDKLIF. For the CDR3, the DNA is TGTGCCTATGACACTATACGGCGGGGATACGAAGGCGATAAACTCATCTTT.

With respect to this clone: This DNA's translation differs at residue 6 from TCRdb's protein, which comes from a much larger clone; a read error is likely, and the protein shown is translated from the DNA. The chain couples TRDV1 to TRDJ1; D call uncertain. No J gene was available from TCRdb, and it was assigned here by a germline match of the DNA. With 1 base removed from V and 1 base from J, the gap between germline ends came to 10 bases. Germline V gives CDR1 TSWWSYY, CDR2 QGS. The CDR3 runs to 15 residues. Here the CDR3 reads CALGEPGRATDKLIF. In nucleotides, the CDR3 is TGTGCTCTTGGGGAACCAGGCAGGGCCACCGATAAACTCATCTTT.

In this sample, this clone turned up many times. TCRdb's protein, taken from a much larger clone, differs from this DNA's translation at residue 5, likely owing to a read error; the protein displayed comes from the DNA. The chain employs TRDV2 and TRDJ1, with 12 bases lining up with TRDD3. This CDR3 spans 19 amino acids. Germline CDR1 reads GEAIGNYY; CDR2 reads EKD. The V gene end was trimmed by 3 bases and the J gene end by 1 base; junction bases not matched to a gene: 14. CDR3: CACDPTPVLGDTATDKLIF. The CDR3 DNA follows: TGTGCCTGTGACCCCACTCCCGTACTGGGGGATACTGCCACCGATAAACTCATCTTT.

Concerning this clone: The protein in TCRdb stems from a much larger clone and differs at residue 8 from this DNA's translation, likely a read error; here the protein is translated from the DNA. The rearrangement links TRDV1 to TRDJ1, with 13 bases that match TRDD3. No J gene is reported in TCRdb; it was inferred here by comparing the DNA with germline. V was pared by 1 base and J by 3 bases, with 8 bases of the junction left unmatched. CDR3 length equals 18 residues. Germline CDR1 TSWWSYY, CDR2 QGS. CDR3 region: CALGERYDWGIRSDKLIF. The CDR3 DNA reads TGTGCTCTTGGGGAACGCTACGACTGGGGGATACGATCCGATAAACTCATCTTT.

A word on this clone: TCRdb shows a much larger clone's protein in place of this DNA's translation, and the two differ at residue 14, likely through a read error; the protein shown is translated from the DNA. The rearrangement uses TRDV1 and TRDJ1, with TRDD3 identical over 11 bases. Germline matching of the DNA provided the J gene here, since TCRdb leaves it blank. Germline V gene lookup returns CDR1 TSWWSYY and CDR2 QGS. The CDR3 runs 18 residues. CDR3 coding DNA: TGTGCTCTTGGGGTAATATACTGGGGGATAAAATACACCGGTAAACTCATCTTT. This encodes CALGVIYWGIKYTGKLIF.

This clone has a handful of counts. This DNA translates differently at residue 15 from the TCRdb protein, which is that of a much larger clone; a read error is likely, and the protein shown is the DNA's own translation. The gene calls are TRDV1 and TRDJ1; 9 bases are shared with TRDD3. Here the J gene was assigned by germline matching of the DNA, as TCRdb has none. The CDR3 has 25 residues. Germline values: CDR1 TSWWSYY, CDR2 QGS. Unmatched junction bases numbered 31, after V lost 2 bases and J lost 0 bases. The CDR3 is CALGEVGLHLGDEVGRPLYTDKLIF. DNA of the CDR3: TGTGCTCTTGGGGAAGTGGGCCTACACCTGGGGGATGAAGTGGGGAGGCCACTGTACACCGATAAACTCATCTTT.

There are many counts of this clone. Just one base apart from a much larger clone, this may be a read error. Other DNA sequences in the sample encode the same CDR3. The chain carries TRDV1 and TRDJ1; tentatively, D is TRDD2 or TRDD3 (5 bases each). The CDR3 is 15 residues long. The germline V gene has CDR1 TSWWSYY and CDR2 QGS. The CDR3 region is CALGAPSCTIIKLIF. The CDR3 nucleotides are TGTGCTCTGGGGGCCCCTTCGTGCACGATAATAAAACTCATCTTT.

Only a few counts were recorded for this clone. TCRdb's listed protein matches a much larger clone and diverges from this DNA's translation at residue 14, likely through a read error; the protein shown comes from the DNA. The rearrangement uses TRDV2 and TRDJ1; D is uncertain. The J gene was missing in TCRdb and was found by matching the end of the DNA to germline. The CDR3 spans 18 residues. CDR1 and CDR2 from the germline V gene are GEAIGNYY and EKD. The CDR3 sequence: CACDKVWPFLSHTAKLIF. CDR3 bases: TGTGCCTGTGACAAGGTGTGGCCGTTCTTATCCCACACCGCTAAACTCATCTTT.

This clone was seen a handful of times. The protein recorded in TCRdb matches a much larger clone and deviates from this DNA's translation at residue 17, suggesting a read error; the protein here is obtained by translating the DNA. The chain combines TRDV2 with TRDJ1, with D perhaps TRDD3 (5 bases). Germline V gives CDR1 GEAIGNYY, CDR2 EKD. The CDR3 is 21 amino acids. As DNA, the CDR3 is TGTGCCTGTGACCCCTTAGGGGCCGGAGAGGATATGGGGCTTGACACCAATAAACTCATCTTT. This translates into CACDPLGAGEDMGLDTNKLIF.

This clone was seen a few times. TCRdb attributes to this sequence the protein of a much larger clone, which differs from the DNA translation at residue 5; a read error is likely, and the protein displayed is translated from the DNA. V and J are TRDV2 and TRDJ1; a weak D match, TRDD2 (8 bases). The J gene, absent from TCRdb, was called here by matching the DNA to germline. Germline loops: CDR1 GEAIGNYY, CDR2 EKD. Trimming cost V 3 bases and J 6 bases, with 28 bases left between them. The CDR3 runs to 18 residues. The chain's CDR3 is CACDLSLPSRAGGYKLIF. The CDR3 nucleotides read TGTGCCTGTGACCTGAGCCTTCCTAGCCGTGCTGGGGGTTATAAACTCATCTTT.

In its sample, this clone was seen a few times. This DNA translates differently at residue 5 from the TCRdb protein, which is that of a much larger clone; a read error is likely, and the protein shown is the DNA's own translation. This rearrangement joins TRDV1 to TRDJ1; possibly TRDD2 for D (6 bases). Matching the DNA to germline supplied the J gene, which TCRdb does not give. Trimming cost V 6 bases and J 0 bases, with 26 bases left between them. This CDR3 is built from 19 residues. Per germline, CDR1 TSWWSYY and CDR2 QGS. The CDR3 nucleotides are TGTGCTCTTGGAACTTCCTTCCCCGGTCATCCCGCCCACACCGATAAACTCATCTTT. Translated: CALGTSFPGHPAHTDKLIF.

This clone was seen at least ten times. TCRdb has a much larger clone's protein, which differs at residue 7 from the translation of this DNA, likely because of a read error; what is shown is the protein translated from the DNA. The V gene is TRDV2, the J gene TRDJ1; a weak D match, TRDD3 (5 bases). TCRdb lists no J gene, so it was determined here by aligning the DNA to germline. V was shortened by 0 bases and J by 4 bases, with 14 bases between the two germline ends. CDR3 length: 15 amino acids. The germline CDR1 and CDR2 sequences are GEAIGNYY and EKD. The CDR3 spells CACDTVEDRSDKLIF. The DNA of the CDR3 is TGTGCCTGTGACACCGTTGAGGATAGAAGCGATAAACTCATCTTT.